This T cell receptor (beta chain) was sequenced in a study of blood T cell repertoires in COVID-19. Study context: Both acute and convalescent COVID-19 samples were obtained from the United States, Italy and Spain.

Sequencing used immunoSEQ multiplex PCR; TCRdb keeps in-frame clones, though not all of them. Seen here are approximately 90,000 clones, about 85% observed once, and the top ten hold approximately 40%. This CDR3 spans 14 amino acids. The ends lost 6 bases at V and 4 bases at J; junction bases unmatched: 6. Germline V lookup: CDR1 MNHEY, CDR2 SVGAGI. The sample consisted of peripheral blood. The chain employs TRBV6-5 and TRBJ1-2; the match to TRBD1 covers 9 bases. This sequence was found in a man older than 75 with acute or convalescent COVID-19. The CDR3 region has the DNA TGTGCCAGCAGCAGGGACAGGGAGCGCTATGGCTACACCTTC. It translates to CASSRDRERYGYTF.